Presented here are 14 T cell receptor beta chains from one specimen sequenced in a study of blood T cell repertoires in COVID-19 (dated by TCRdb to about 2020). Preparation of the library involved the immunoSEQ multiplex PCR assay. Not all clones reach the TCRdb copy of this immuneACCESS table, which keeps in-frame sequences only. Checked studies attribute under half of the gap to unresolved V genes and leave the rest unexplained. This sample gives 60,000 to 75,000 clones in total; roughly 85% of them show up just once. Around 3.6% of the sample is taken by the ten largest. Sequences were obtained from peripheral blood. All receptors come from a woman in her fifties or sixties with COVID-19, enrolled during active disease.

This clone has more than one count but fewer than ten. This chain joins TRBV13 and TRBJ2-4, with D possibly being TRBD2 (5 bases). The CDR3 sequence is 18 residues long. Trimming removed 0 bases from V and 5 bases from J, with 20 bases in between. Germline V gene sequence: CDR1 PRHDT, CDR2 FYEKMQ (reference sequence). The chain's CDR3 is CASSLGPPGGLTENIQYF. As DNA, the CDR3 is TGTGCCAGCAGCTTAGGCCCTCCCGGCGGACTGACCGAAAACATTCAGTACTTC.

The genes are TRBV24-1 and TRBJ2-2, with 8 bases matching TRBD2. Germline V lookup: CDR1 KGHDR, CDR2 SFDVKD. The CDR3 has 17 amino acids. V shed 3 bases and J 1 base; nucleotides not matched to a gene: 6. CDR3: CATSDPTSDGNTGELFF. CDR3 sequence (DNA): TGTGCCACCAGTGATCCGACTAGCGACGGGAACACCGGGGAGCTGTTTTTT.

This chain links TRBV10-3 with TRBJ2-1; possibly TRBD1 for D (5 bases). Trimming removed 6 bases from V and 6 bases from J, with 9 bases in between. This CDR3 region has 12 residues. CDR1 ENHRY and CDR2 SYGVKD come from the germline V gene. In DNA, the CDR3 is TGTGCCATCAGCCTCGACAGCAATGAGCAGTTCTTC. Amino acid sequence: CAISLDSNEQFF.

The table lists this clone with many counts. The chain recombines TRBV5-6 with TRBJ1-5, with 9 bases aligning to TRBD1. From germline, CDR1 is SGHDT and CDR2 YYEEEE. The trim removed 1 base at V and 6 bases at J, leaving 2 bases unmatched. CDR3 length: 14 amino acids. CDR3 sequence reads: CASSLLGQGQPQHF. The CDR3, as DNA: TGTGCCAGCAGCTTGTTGGGACAGGGTCAGCCCCAGCATTTT.

The chain combines TRBV28 with TRBJ2-1; TRBD2 might be the D (6 bases). The germline gives CDR1 MDHEN, CDR2 SYDVKM. This CDR3 comprises 15 residues. Between the trimmed V and J ends, which lost 6 bases and 9 bases, there was a span of 21 bases. CDR3 region: CASRSPGEAGIEQFF. The CDR3 DNA is TGTGCCAGCAGATCTCCGGGGGAGGCCGGAATTGAGCAGTTCTTC.

CDR3 sequence: CASSYRDRGGEQYF. The DNA of the CDR3 is TGTGCCAGCAGTTACCGGGACAGGGGTGGGGAGCAGTACTTC. The chain joins TRBV6-5 to TRBJ2-7; TRBD1 matches 10 bases. V lost 2 bases and J lost 7; bases outside the gene matches: 5. From germline, CDR1 is MNHEY and CDR2 SVGAGI. The CDR3 extends over 14 amino acids.

The chain employs TRBV5-5 and TRBJ2-3; D perhaps matches TRBD2 (5 bases). The germline V gene has CDR1 SGHKS and CDR2 YYEKEE (reference sequence). The CDR3 spans 16 residues. V dropped 3 bases and J dropped 0 bases, with 14 bases sitting between them. CDR3 protein: CASSSGLVTSTDTQYF. The CDR3 DNA reads as TGTGCCAGCAGCTCTGGACTGGTGACTAGCACAGATACGCAGTATTTT.

The rearrangement joins TRBV7-8 to TRBJ2-1; D may be TRBD2 (6 bases). Germline-derived CDR1 and CDR2 are SGHVS and FQNEAQ. The V and J ends lost 1 base and 12 bases respectively, with 22 bases between them. The CDR3 length is 16 residues. CDR3 coding DNA: TGTGCCAGCAGCTTAGTATGGGGGGAGTCGAATGTTGTGCAGTTCTTC. Translation gives CASSLVWGESNVVQFF.

With regard to this clone: The sample carries other DNA sequences with the same CDR3. The gene calls are TRBV5-1 and TRBJ2-5, with D perhaps TRBD1 (5 bases). Looked up from germline, CDR1 is SGHRS and CDR2 is YFSETQ. The CDR3 is made up of 12 amino acids. V gave up 2 bases and J gave up 4 bases, with 6 bases separating them. DNA for the CDR3: TGCGCCAGCAGCTTAAGGGGAGAGACCCAGTACTTC. Its translation is CASSLRGETQYF.

This clone was recorded once. The rearrangement links TRBV6-6 to TRBJ2-5, with TRBD2 identical over 11 bases. The CDR3 runs to 15 residues. The J segment lost 5 bases and the V segment lost 8 bases, leaving 10 bases of the junction unmatched. From germline, CDR1 is MNHNY and CDR2 SVGAGI (reference sequence). The CDR3 loop reads CASGSSGRAHETQYF. The CDR3, as DNA: TGTGCCAGCGGTAGTAGCGGGAGGGCCCATGAGACCCAGTACTTC.

This chain joins TRBV28 and TRBJ2-7; TRBD1 matches 9 bases. The CDR3 runs to 14 residues. Trimming took 5 bases from V and 3 from J; bases not matched to a gene: 5. Germline V gives CDR1 MDHEN, CDR2 SYDVKM. The DNA for the CDR3 is TGTGCCAGCAGTCGGACAGGGGAGGTCTACGAGCAGTACTTC. Its translation: CASSRTGEVYEQYF.

J is TRBJ2-7 and V is TRBV6-5, with 8 bases fitting TRBD2. The CDR3 runs to 13 residues. The junction had 5 bases not matched to a gene; V was cut back by 6 bases and J by 4 bases. CDR1 MNHEY and CDR2 SVGAGI come from the germline V gene. CDR3: CASRASGFYEQYF. DNA for the CDR3: TGTGCCAGCAGAGCTAGCGGGTTTTACGAGCAGTACTTC.

This clone showed up just once. The rearrangement links TRBV4-1 to TRBJ2-3, with 9 bases fitting TRBD2. Germline CDR1 and CDR2: MGHRA and YSYEKL. The V gene end was trimmed by 3 bases and the J gene end by 8 bases; junction bases not matched to a gene: 21. The CDR3 runs 19 residues. The CDR3 DNA is TGCGCCAGCAGCCATATCCTCGGGGTAGCGGGAGTGGGGAAAGGTACGCAGTATTTT. This gives the protein CASSHILGVAGVGKGTQYF.

V gene TRBV6-5 combines with J gene TRBJ1-2; possible D gene TRBD1, 6 bases. CDR3 length: 13 residues. From germline, CDR1 is MNHEY and CDR2 SVGAGI. The germline V and J ends were trimmed by 8 bases and 6 bases, with 16 bases remaining between them. The CDR3 here is CASPDGTNDGYTF. DNA for the CDR3: TGTGCCAGCCCTGACGGGACAAACGATGGCTACACCTTC.